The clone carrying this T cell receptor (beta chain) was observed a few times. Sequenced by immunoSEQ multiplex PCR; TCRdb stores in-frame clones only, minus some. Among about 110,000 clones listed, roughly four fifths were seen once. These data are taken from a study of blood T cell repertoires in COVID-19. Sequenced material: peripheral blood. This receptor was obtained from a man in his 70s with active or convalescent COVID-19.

CDR3 nucleotides: TGTGCCAGCAGCTCGCGACAGGGGGACACTGAAGCTTTCTTT. It encodes CASSSRQGDTEAFF. V gene TRBV7-3 combines with J gene TRBJ1-1; the match to TRBD1 covers 9 bases. The CDR3 loop spans 14 amino acids. With 4 bases clipped from V and 3 bases from J, the junction kept 3 bases outside the gene matches. From germline, CDR1 is SGHTA and CDR2 FQGTGA.